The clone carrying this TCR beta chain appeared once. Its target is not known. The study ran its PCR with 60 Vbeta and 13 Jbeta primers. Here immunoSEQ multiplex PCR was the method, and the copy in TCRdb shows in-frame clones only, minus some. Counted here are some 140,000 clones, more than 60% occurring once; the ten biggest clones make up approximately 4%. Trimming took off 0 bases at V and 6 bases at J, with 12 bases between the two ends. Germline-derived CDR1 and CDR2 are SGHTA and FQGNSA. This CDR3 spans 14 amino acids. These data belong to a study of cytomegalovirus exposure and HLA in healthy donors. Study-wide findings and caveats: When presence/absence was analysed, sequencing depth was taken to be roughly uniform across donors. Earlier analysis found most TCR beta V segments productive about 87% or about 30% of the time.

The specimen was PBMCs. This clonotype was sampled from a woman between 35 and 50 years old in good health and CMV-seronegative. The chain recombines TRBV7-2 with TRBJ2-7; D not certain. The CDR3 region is CASSLASLTGEQYF. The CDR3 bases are TGTGCCAGCAGCTTAGCTAGCCTAACTGGCGAGCAGTACTTC. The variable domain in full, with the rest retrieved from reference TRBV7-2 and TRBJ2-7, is GAGVSQSPSNKVTEKGKDVELRCDPISGHTALYWYRQSLGQGLEFLIYFQGNSAPDKSGLPSDRFSAERTGGSVSTLTIQRTQQEDSAVYLCASSLASLTGEQYFGPGTRLTVT.